The entry that follows covers one T cell receptor (beta chain) sequence. Its target antigen remains unknown. Qualities for individual bases were not recorded, and no much larger clone is one base off. For survey sequencing of tumor libraries, mostly roughly 5.2 ug of input genomic DNA was used, and two replicates were run per sample. The immunoSEQ hsTCRbeta kit was used to prepare TCRbeta libraries according to the manufacturer's instructions. An Illumina NovaSeq 6000 S4 flow cell was used to sequence the final libraries, which had first been combined to 3 nM. Turning to the authors' computational methods: The immunoSEQ Analyzer handled quality control and preprocessing of the raw data. The analysis was limited to productive rearrangements, and each clonotype was defined by a unique CDR3 amino acid sequence. Using the R package tcR, the researchers computed the Gini-Simpson index as their estimate of repertoire clonality. Gini indices were compared with Student's t test, and associations with tumor size change were assessed by Pearson correlation. TCRdb re-hosts the immuneACCESS table, in-frame sequences only. Its copies lack some clones; in the studies checked, an unresolved V gene accounts for under half of them, and the cause for the rest is not known. Clonal size and the V and J genes are those of that table, whereas D and trimming came from the DNA. The table for this sample lists approximately 15,000 clones; around 36% of them were counted only once. The ten largest clones add up to 35% to 50% of the sample.

The meaning of the sample's time point label: after neoadjuvant nivolumab, at surgical resection. Patients were newly diagnosed with stage II-IVA oral cavity squamous cell carcinoma and had received no prior systemic or radiation treatment. Everyone in the cohort had locally advanced, HPV-negative oral cavity squamous cell carcinoma. The samples were obtained from a longitudinal correlative study of a single-arm phase II trial testing neoadjuvant nivolumab in oral cavity squamous cell carcinoma. Subject-matched pre- and post-treatment PBMCs and tumors from three responders and three non-responders were subjected to genomic DNA-based TCRbeta sequencing. The Maxwell RSC DNA from Tissue kit was used to isolate genomic DNA from tumor tissue. CDR1 and CDR2 were assigned from the germline V gene (reference sequence) as MNHNY and SVGAGI. Trimming leaves V shorter by 10 bases and J shorter by 1 base, with the junction holding 4 bases beyond the gene matches. The CDR3 spans 14 residues, from the cysteine through the phenylalanine. The retained sequence is limited to the CDR3, 42 bases, with the frame set at the first base.

These data belong to a study of neoadjuvant anti-PD-1 for oral cavity cancer (TCRdb year 2021). Background for the entire study: Patients mostly received three to four biweekly doses of nivolumab at 3 mg/kg before curative-intent surgical resection. For patients who did not progress, a fourth nivolumab dose was given around day 43, followed by definitive surgical resection on days 50-56. Responders were defined as patients with complete response, partial response or stable disease by RECIST 1.1; non-responders were defined as patients with progression. There were about a dozen patients in the parent correlative cohort, and the response rate was roughly 34%.

Paper-wide results and their limitations: Greater tumor shrinkage correlated with larger post-treatment sizes of preexisting intratumoral clones, which suggests that expansion of preexisting clones contributed to response. A higher pretreatment blood Treg/Th17 ratio correlated with both higher pretreatment blood TCRbeta clonality and lower post-treatment tumor TCRbeta clonality. The TCR analyses had only a few patients in each response group, and the authors called for validation in larger cohorts.

This clonotype was sampled from a person between 35 and 79 years old with oral cavity squamous cell carcinoma. This sample comprised tumor tissue, obtained after nivolumab (anti-PD-1) treatment. Recombination linked TRBV6-6 to TRBJ2-3; TRBD2 matches 11 bases in the middle. The CDR3 region reads CATALAGGTDTQYF. The DNA reads as follows: TGTGCCACCGCACTAGCGGGGGGCACAGATACGCAGTATTTT.